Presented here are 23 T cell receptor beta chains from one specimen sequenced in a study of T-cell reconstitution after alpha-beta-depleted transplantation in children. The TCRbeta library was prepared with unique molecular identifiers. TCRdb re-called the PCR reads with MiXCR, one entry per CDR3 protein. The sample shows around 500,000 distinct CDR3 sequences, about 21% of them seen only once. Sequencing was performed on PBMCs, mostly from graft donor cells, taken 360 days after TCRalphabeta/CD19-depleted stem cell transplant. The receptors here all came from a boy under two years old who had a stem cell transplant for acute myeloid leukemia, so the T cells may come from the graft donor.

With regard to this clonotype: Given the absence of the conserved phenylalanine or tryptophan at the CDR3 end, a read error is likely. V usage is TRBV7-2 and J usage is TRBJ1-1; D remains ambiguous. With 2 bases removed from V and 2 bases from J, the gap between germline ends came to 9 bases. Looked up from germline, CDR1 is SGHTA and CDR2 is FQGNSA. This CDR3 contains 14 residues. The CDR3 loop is CASSLMGINTEAFC. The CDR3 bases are TGTGCCAGCAGCTTAATGGGAATAAACACTGAAGCTTTCTGT.

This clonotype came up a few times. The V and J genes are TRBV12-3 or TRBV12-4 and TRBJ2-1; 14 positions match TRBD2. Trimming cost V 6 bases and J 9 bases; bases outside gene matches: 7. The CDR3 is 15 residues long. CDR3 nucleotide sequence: TGTGCCAGCAGGGAGACTAGCGGGGGGGCGAGTGAGCAGTTCTTC. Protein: CASRETSGGASEQFF.

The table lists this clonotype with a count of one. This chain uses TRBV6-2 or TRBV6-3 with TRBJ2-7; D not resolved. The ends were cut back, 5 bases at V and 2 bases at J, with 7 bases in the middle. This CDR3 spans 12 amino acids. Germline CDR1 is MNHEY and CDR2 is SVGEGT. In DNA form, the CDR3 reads TGTGCCAGCAGTCCAACCGCCTACGAGCAGTACGTC. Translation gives CASSPTAYEQYV.

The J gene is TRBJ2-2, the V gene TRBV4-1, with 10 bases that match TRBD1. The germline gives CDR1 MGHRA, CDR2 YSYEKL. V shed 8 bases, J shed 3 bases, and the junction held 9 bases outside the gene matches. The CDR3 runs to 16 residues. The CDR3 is CASDPGQGTYTGELFF. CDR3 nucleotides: TGCGCCAGCGATCCGGGACAGGGGACTTACACCGGGGAGCTGTTTTTT.

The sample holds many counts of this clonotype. The CDR3, as DNA: TGCAGCGGCCGGGACAGGGTTCTAGAGACCCAGTACTTC. Protein: CSGRDRVLETQYF. The chain is built from TRBV29-1 and TRBJ2-5, with 9 nucleotides matching TRBD1. CDR1 SQVTM and CDR2 ANQGSEA come from the germline V gene. The CDR3 totals 13 residues. V lost 7 bases to trimming and J lost 4 bases; unmatched junction nucleotides: 7.

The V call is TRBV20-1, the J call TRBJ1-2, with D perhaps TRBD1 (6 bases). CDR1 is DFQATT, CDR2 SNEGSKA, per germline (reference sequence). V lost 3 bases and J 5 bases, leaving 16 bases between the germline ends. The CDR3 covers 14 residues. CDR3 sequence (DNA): TGCAGTGCTAGGAGACTCGACAGGACTTATGGCTACACCTTC. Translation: CSARRLDRTYGYTF.

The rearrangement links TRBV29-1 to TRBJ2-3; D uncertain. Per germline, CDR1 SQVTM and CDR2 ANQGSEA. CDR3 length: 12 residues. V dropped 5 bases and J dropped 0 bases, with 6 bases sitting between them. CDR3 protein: CSVRSSTDTQYF. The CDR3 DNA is TGCAGCGTTCGGAGTAGCACAGATACGCAGTATTTT.

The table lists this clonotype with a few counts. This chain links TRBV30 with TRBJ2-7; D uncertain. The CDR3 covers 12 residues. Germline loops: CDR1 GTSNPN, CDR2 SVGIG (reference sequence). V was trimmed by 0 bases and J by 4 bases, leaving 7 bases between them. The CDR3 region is CAWSVGQYEQYF. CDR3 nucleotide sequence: TGTGCCTGGAGTGTAGGGCAGTACGAGCAGTACTTC.

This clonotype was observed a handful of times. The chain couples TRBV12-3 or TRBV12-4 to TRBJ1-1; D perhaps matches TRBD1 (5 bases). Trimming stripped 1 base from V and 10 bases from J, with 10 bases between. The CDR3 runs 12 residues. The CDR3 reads CASSLVTERAFF. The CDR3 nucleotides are TGTGCCAGCAGTTTAGTGACAGAGAGAGCTTTCTTT.

The CDR3 here is CASSLSGLNYGYTF. The CDR3 DNA reads TGCGCCAGCAGCTTGTCGGGCCTTAACTATGGCTACACCTTC. The J gene is TRBJ1-2, the V gene TRBV5-1; D is undetermined. The CDR3 covers 14 residues. Per germline, CDR1 SGHRS and CDR2 YFSETQ. Trimming stripped 1 base from V and 1 base from J, with 8 bases between.

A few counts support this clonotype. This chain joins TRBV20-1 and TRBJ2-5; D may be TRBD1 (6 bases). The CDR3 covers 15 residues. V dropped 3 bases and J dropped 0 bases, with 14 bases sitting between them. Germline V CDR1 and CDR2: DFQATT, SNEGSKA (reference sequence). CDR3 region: CSAREGGYNQETQYF. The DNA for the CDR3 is TGCAGTGCTAGGGAAGGGGGATACAACCAAGAGACCCAGTACTTC.

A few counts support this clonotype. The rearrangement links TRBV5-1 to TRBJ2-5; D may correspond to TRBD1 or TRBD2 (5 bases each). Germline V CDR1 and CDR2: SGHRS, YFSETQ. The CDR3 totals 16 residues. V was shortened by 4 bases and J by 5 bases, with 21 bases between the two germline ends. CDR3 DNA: TGCGCCAGCAGCGGGACCACGAGACAGTTGTCGGAGACCCAGTACTTC. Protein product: CASSGTTRQLSETQYF. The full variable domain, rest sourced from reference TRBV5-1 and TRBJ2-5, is KAGVTQTPRYLIKTRGQQVTLSCSPISGHRSVSWYQQTPGQGLQFLFEYFSETQRNKGNFPGRFSGRQFSNSRSEMNVSTLELGDSALYLCASSGTTRQLSETQYFGPGTRLLVL.

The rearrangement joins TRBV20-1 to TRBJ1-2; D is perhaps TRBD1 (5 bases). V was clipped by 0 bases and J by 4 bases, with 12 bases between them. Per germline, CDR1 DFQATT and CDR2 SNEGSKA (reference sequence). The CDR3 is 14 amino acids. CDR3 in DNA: TGCAGTGCTAGAGATGTCCTGGACACCTATGGCTACACCTTC. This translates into CSARDVLDTYGYTF.

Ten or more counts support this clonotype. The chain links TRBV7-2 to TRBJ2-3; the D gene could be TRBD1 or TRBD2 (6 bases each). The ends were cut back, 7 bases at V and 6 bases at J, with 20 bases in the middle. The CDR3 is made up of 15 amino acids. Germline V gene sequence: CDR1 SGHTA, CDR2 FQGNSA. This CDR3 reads CASTPNGGQGDTQYF. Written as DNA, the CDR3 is TGTGCCAGCACCCCAAACGGGGGCCAGGGGGATACGCAGTATTTT.

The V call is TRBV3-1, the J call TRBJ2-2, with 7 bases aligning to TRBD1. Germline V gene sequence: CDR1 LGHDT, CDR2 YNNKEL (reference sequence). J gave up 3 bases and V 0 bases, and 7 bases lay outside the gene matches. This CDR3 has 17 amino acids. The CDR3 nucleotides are TGTGCCAGCAGCCAAGACTGGAGACAGGGCTACACCGGGGAGCTGTTTTTT. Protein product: CASSQDWRQGYTGELFF. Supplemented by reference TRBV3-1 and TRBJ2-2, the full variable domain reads DTAVSQTPKYLVTQMGNDKSIKCEQNLGHDTMYWYKQDSKKFLKIMFSYNNKELIINETVPNRFSPKSPDKAHLNLHINSLELGDSAVYFCASSQDWRQGYTGELFFGEGSRLTVL.

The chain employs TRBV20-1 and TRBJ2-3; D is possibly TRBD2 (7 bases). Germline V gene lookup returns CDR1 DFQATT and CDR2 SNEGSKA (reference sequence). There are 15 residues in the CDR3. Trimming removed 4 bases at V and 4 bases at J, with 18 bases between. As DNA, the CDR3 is TGCAGTGCTAACCCAGGGGCGGGGGCCTCAGATACGCAGTATTTT. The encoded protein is CSANPGAGASDTQYF.

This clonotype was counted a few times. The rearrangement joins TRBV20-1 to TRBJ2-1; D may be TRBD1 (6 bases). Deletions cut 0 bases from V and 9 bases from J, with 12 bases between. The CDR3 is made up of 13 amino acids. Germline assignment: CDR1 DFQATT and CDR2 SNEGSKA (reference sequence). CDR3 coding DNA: TGCAGTGCTAGAGATCTCAGGGGCGGTGAGCAGTTCTTC. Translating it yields CSARDLRGGEQFF.

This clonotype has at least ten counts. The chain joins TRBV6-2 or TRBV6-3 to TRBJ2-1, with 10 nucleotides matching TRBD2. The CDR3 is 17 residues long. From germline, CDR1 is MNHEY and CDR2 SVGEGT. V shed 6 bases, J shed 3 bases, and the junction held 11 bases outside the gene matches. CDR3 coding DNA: TGTGCCAGCAGCCCTAGCGGGGGTCCTTATTTCTACAATGAGCAGTTCTTC. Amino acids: CASSPSGGPYFYNEQFF.

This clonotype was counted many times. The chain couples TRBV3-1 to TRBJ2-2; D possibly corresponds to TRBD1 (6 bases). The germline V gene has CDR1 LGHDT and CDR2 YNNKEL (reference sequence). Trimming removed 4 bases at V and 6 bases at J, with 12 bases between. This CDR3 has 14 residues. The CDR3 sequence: CASSPHRAAGELFF. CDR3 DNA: TGTGCCAGCAGCCCCCACAGGGCGGCCGGGGAGCTGTTTTTT.

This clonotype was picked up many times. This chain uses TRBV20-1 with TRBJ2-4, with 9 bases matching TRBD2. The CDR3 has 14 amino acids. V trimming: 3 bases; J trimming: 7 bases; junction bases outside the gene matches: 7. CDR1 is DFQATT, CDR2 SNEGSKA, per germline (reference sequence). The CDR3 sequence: CSASPSGTSNIQYF. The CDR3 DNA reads TGCAGTGCTAGTCCCTCAGGGACTAGCAACATTCAGTACTTC.

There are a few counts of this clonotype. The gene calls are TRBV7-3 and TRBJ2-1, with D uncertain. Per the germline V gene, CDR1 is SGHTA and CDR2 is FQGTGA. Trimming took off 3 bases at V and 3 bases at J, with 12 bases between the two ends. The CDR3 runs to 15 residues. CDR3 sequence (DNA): TGTGCCAGCAGCTTGGATTCGGGTTACTACAATGAGCAGTTCTTC. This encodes CASSLDSGYYNEQFF. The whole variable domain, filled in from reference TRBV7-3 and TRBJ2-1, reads GAGVSQTPSNKVTEKGKYVELRCDPISGHTALYWYRQSLGQGPEFLIYFQGTGAADDSGLPNDRFFAVRPEGSVSTLKIQRTERGDSAVYLCASSLDSGYYNEQFFGPGTRLTVL.

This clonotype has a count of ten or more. The CDR3 sequence: CASSQDARFSGANVLTF. CDR3 DNA sequence: TGCGCCAGCAGCCAAGATGCGCGCTTCTCTGGGGCCAACGTCCTGACTTTC. The chain is built from TRBV4-1 and TRBJ2-6, with D unresolved. The CDR3 is made up of 17 amino acids. Trimming stripped 0 bases from V and 0 bases from J, with 9 bases between. In germline, CDR1 is MGHRA, CDR2 YSYEKL.

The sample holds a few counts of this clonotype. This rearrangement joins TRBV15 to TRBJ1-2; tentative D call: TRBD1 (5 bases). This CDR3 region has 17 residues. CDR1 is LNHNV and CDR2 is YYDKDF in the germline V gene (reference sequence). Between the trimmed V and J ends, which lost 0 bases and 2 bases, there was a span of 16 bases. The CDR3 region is CATSRDSVAGRNYGYTF. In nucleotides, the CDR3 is TGTGCCACCAGCAGAGATTCGGTAGCAGGGCGGAACTATGGCTACACCTTC.